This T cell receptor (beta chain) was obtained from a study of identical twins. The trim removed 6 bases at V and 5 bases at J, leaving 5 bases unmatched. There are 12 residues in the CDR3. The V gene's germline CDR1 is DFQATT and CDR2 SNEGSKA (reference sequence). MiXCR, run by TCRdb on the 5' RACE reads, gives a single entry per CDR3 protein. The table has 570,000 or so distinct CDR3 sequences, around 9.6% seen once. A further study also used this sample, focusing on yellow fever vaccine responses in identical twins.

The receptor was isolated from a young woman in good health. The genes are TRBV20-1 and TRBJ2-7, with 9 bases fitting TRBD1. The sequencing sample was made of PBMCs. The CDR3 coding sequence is TGCAGTGCGACGGGACAGGGCCACGAGCAGTACTTC. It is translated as CSATGQGHEQYF.